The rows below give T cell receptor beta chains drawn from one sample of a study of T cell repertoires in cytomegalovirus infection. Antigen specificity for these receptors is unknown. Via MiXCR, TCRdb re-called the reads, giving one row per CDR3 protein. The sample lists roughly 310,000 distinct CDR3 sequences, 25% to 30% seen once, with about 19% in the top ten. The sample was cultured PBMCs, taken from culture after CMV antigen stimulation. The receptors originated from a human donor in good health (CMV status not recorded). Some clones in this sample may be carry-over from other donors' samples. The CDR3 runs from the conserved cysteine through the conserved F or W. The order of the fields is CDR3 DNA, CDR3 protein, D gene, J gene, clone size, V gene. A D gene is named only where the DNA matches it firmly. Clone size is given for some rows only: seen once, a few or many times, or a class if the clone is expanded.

CDR3 DNA: TGTGCCAGCAGTTTATCGCGCGGGGGGGGCACAGATACGCAGTATTTT; CDR3 protein: CASSLSRGGGTDTQYF; D gene: TRBD2; J gene: TRBJ2-3; clone size: NA; V gene: TRBV27
CDR3 DNA: TGTGCCAGCACCTCCGGGACAGGGGCCGACACTGAAGCTTTCTTT; CDR3 protein: CASTSGTGADTEAFF; D gene: TRBD1; J gene: TRBJ1-1; clone size: NA; V gene: TRBV6-1
CDR3 DNA: TGTGCCAGCAGCTTAGTACACAGTGAGTCCTACGAGCAGTACTTC; CDR3 protein: CASSLVHSESYEQYF; D gene: NA; J gene: TRBJ2-7; clone size: many; V gene: TRBV7-2
CDR3 DNA: TGTGCCAGCAGTTTAGTCGGACTAAATCAAGAGACCCAGTACTTC; CDR3 protein: CASSLVGLNQETQYF; D gene: NA; J gene: TRBJ2-5; clone size: few; V gene: TRBV27
CDR3 DNA: TGTGCCAGCAAGAGCGAGACCCAGTACTTC; CDR3 protein: CASKSETQYF; D gene: NA; J gene: TRBJ2-5; clone size: NA; V gene: TRBV2
CDR3 DNA: TGTGCCAGCAGTCCCGGACTAGCGGTGTTCTTC; CDR3 protein: CASSPGLAVFF; D gene: TRBD2; J gene: TRBJ2-1; clone size: NA; V gene: TRBV12-3/TRBV12-4
CDR3 DNA: TGTGCCAGCAGCTTGGTACGGGGGAAAACTGAAGCTTTCTTT; CDR3 protein: CASSLVRGKTEAFF; D gene: NA; J gene: TRBJ1-1; clone size: NA; V gene: TRBV5-4
CDR3 DNA: TGTGCCAGCAGCCCCTCCCGGGTCGGGGAGCTGTTTTTT; CDR3 protein: CASSPSRVGELFF; D gene: NA; J gene: TRBJ2-2; clone size: few; V gene: TRBV7-8
CDR3 DNA: TGTGCCAGCAGCTCCCGGGACAGCAGCAGCTACGAGCAGTACTTC; CDR3 protein: CASSSRDSSSYEQYF; D gene: TRBD1; J gene: TRBJ2-7; clone size: NA; V gene: TRBV7-9
CDR3 DNA: TGTGCCTGGAGTCTCGACAGAGGGGAAAAACTGTTTTTT; CDR3 protein: CAWSLDRGEKLFF; D gene: NA; J gene: TRBJ1-4; clone size: NA; V gene: TRBV30
CDR3 DNA: TGTGCCAGCAGCCAAAGGACAGACAATGAGCAGTTCTTC; CDR3 protein: CASSQRTDNEQFF; D gene: NA; J gene: TRBJ2-1; clone size: few; V gene: TRBV6-1
CDR3 DNA: TGTGCCAGCAGCCCCCCAACTGTGGGCTCCGGAGCTTTCTTT; CDR3 protein: CASSPPTVGSGAFF; D gene: NA; J gene: TRBJ1-1; clone size: few; V gene: TRBV14
CDR3 DNA: TGTGCCAGCAGTTTATCCGGGACAGTCTCTATGGGCTACACCTTC; CDR3 protein: CASSLSGTVSMGYTF; D gene: TRBD1; J gene: TRBJ1-2; clone size: NA; V gene: TRBV7-3
CDR3 DNA: TGTGCCAGTAAATTCGTGGGGACTGAAGCTTTCTTT; CDR3 protein: CASKFVGTEAFF; D gene: NA; J gene: TRBJ1-1; clone size: NA; V gene: TRBV19
CDR3 DNA: TGTGCCAGCAGTTTAAACCAACTTAATCAGCCCCAGCATTTT; CDR3 protein: CASSLNQLNQPQHF; D gene: NA; J gene: TRBJ1-5; clone size: NA; V gene: TRBV12-3/TRBV12-4
CDR3 DNA: TGTGCCAGCAGTGCCCAATCCAGGGGAACTGAAGCTTTCTTT; CDR3 protein: CASSAQSRGTEAFF; D gene: NA; J gene: TRBJ1-1; clone size: NA; V gene: TRBV25-1
CDR3 DNA: TGTGCCATCAGTGAGTCGAGGCAGGGCACAGATACGCAGTATTTT; CDR3 protein: CAISESRQGTDTQYF; D gene: NA; J gene: TRBJ2-3; clone size: NA; V gene: TRBV10-3
CDR3 DNA: TGTGCCAGCAGGAGCCGGGACAGGGTAACTTCACCCCTCCACTTT; CDR3 protein: CASRSRDRVTSPLHF; D gene: TRBD1; J gene: TRBJ1-6; clone size: many; V gene: TRBV7-2
CDR3 DNA: TGTGCCAGCAGCACCCGGGTTAGCGGACTAACCTACGAGCAGTACTTC; CDR3 protein: CASSTRVSGLTYEQYF; D gene: NA; J gene: TRBJ2-7; clone size: many; V gene: TRBV7-2
CDR3 DNA: TGTGCCAGCAAACAGGAGACCCAGTACTTC; CDR3 protein: CASKQETQYF; D gene: NA; J gene: TRBJ2-5; clone size: NA; V gene: TRBV28
CDR3 DNA: TGCAGCGTTGGGGGACAGGGTTCATACGAGCAGTACTTC; CDR3 protein: CSVGGQGSYEQYF; D gene: TRBD1; J gene: TRBJ2-7; clone size: many; V gene: TRBV29-1
CDR3 DNA: TGTGCCAGCAGCGCGGACAGCCGCCTGGAAGCTTTCTTT; CDR3 protein: CASSADSRLEAFF; D gene: NA; J gene: TRBJ1-1; clone size: once; V gene: TRBV13
CDR3 DNA: TGCGCCAGCAGCCTTATCGGGGGCCTCTCCAACGCCCAGTTCTTC; CDR3 protein: CASSLIGGLSNAQFF; D gene: NA; J gene: TRBJ2-1; clone size: NA; V gene: TRBV4-1
CDR3 DNA: TGTGCCAGCAGTCCGAGTGATTCCCCGACAGGGTCAGAGACCCAGTACTTC; CDR3 protein: CASSPSDSPTGSETQYF; D gene: TRBD1; J gene: TRBJ2-5; clone size: NA; V gene: TRBV28
CDR3 DNA: TGTGCCAGCAGCCCGGGTGTTTCGGACTATGGCTACACCTTC; CDR3 protein: CASSPGVSDYGYTF; D gene: NA; J gene: TRBJ1-2; clone size: NA; V gene: TRBV3-1
CDR3 DNA: TGTGCCAGCAGGGCAGCTAACCCAGGCTATGGCTACACCTTC; CDR3 protein: CASRAANPGYGYTF; D gene: NA; J gene: TRBJ1-2; clone size: few; V gene: TRBV6-2/TRBV6-3
CDR3 DNA: TGTGCCAGCAGTGAAGTGAAGGATACGCAGTATTTT; CDR3 protein: CASSEVKDTQYF; D gene: NA; J gene: TRBJ2-3; clone size: NA; V gene: TRBV6-1
CDR3 DNA: TGTGCCAGCATCCGCTCTTCCGGGGGCGAGCAGTTCTTC; CDR3 protein: CASIRSSGGEQFF; D gene: NA; J gene: TRBJ2-1; clone size: few; V gene: TRBV2
CDR3 DNA: TGTGCCAGCAGTTACCGGACAGGGGAAAGACATGGCTACACCTTC; CDR3 protein: CASSYRTGERHGYTF; D gene: TRBD1; J gene: TRBJ1-2; clone size: few; V gene: TRBV6-5
CDR3 DNA: TGTGCCAGCAGCTCCTCGACTAGCGGGGGGTACAATGAGCAGTTCTTC; CDR3 protein: CASSSSTSGGYNEQFF; D gene: TRBD2; J gene: TRBJ2-1; clone size: many; V gene: TRBV7-3
CDR3 DNA: TGCGCCAGCAGCTGGGACAGGGGAGGCTCACCCCTCCACTTT; CDR3 protein: CASSWDRGGSPLHF; D gene: TRBD1; J gene: TRBJ1-6; clone size: NA; V gene: TRBV5-1
CDR3 DNA: TGTGCCAGCAGTCGATCTCCACGGGCTTGGAACACAGATACGCAGTATTTT; CDR3 protein: CASSRSPRAWNTDTQYF; D gene: NA; J gene: TRBJ2-3; clone size: many; V gene: TRBV6-1
CDR3 DNA: TGTGCCAGCAGTGATGGCAGGAGAGATAGACTGAACACTGAAGCTTTCTTT; CDR3 protein: CASSDGRRDRLNTEAFF; D gene: NA; J gene: TRBJ1-1; clone size: NA; V gene: TRBV6-1
CDR3 DNA: TGTGCCAGCAGCCCGTCGGCTAGCGGGTTCTATGGGTACAATGAGCAGTTCTTC; CDR3 protein: CASSPSASGFYGYNEQFF; D gene: TRBD2; J gene: TRBJ2-1; clone size: few; V gene: TRBV7-8
CDR3 DNA: TGTGCCAGCAGTGAAGTCCGCCAGGACACTGAAGCTTTCTTT; CDR3 protein: CASSEVRQDTEAFF; D gene: NA; J gene: TRBJ1-1; clone size: NA; V gene: TRBV25-1
CDR3 DNA: TGCAGTGCTAGTGATAGGGGAGGCTACGAGCAGTACTTC; CDR3 protein: CSASDRGGYEQYF; D gene: NA; J gene: TRBJ2-7; clone size: NA; V gene: TRBV20-1
CDR3 DNA: TGTGCCAGCAGTCTCCTGAGGGGGGAAGCTTTCTTT; CDR3 protein: CASSLLRGEAFF; D gene: NA; J gene: TRBJ1-1; clone size: NA; V gene: TRBV12-3/TRBV12-4
CDR3 DNA: TGTGCCAGCAGGCAACGGGAGGGAGCAAACACCATATATTTT; CDR3 protein: CASRQREGANTIYF; D gene: NA; J gene: TRBJ1-3; clone size: few; V gene: TRBV12-3/TRBV12-4
CDR3 DNA: TGTGCCAGCGCCCTTCAGGGGACCATGAACACTGAAGCTTTCTTT; CDR3 protein: CASALQGTMNTEAFF; D gene: NA; J gene: TRBJ1-1; clone size: few; V gene: TRBV12-3/TRBV12-4